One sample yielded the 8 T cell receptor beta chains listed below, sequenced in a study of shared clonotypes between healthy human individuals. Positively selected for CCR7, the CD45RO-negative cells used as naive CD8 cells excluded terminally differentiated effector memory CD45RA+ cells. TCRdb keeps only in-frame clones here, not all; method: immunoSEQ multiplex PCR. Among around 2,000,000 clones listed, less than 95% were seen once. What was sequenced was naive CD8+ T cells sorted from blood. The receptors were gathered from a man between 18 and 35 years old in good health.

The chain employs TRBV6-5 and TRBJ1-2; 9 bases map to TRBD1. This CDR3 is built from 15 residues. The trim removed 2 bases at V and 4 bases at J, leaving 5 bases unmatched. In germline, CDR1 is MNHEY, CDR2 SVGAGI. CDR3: CASSYEGQGFYGYTF. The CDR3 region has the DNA TGTGCCAGCAGTTACGAGGGACAGGGCTTCTATGGCTACACCTTC.

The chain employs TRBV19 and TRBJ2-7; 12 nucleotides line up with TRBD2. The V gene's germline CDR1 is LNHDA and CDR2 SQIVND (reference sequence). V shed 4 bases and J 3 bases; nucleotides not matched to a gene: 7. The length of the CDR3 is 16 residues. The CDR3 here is CASSTPRTSGVYEQYF. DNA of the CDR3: TGTGCCAGTAGTACCCCTCGGACTAGCGGGGTCTACGAGCAGTACTTC. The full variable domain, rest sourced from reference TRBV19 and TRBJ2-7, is DGGITQSPKYLFRKEGQNVTLSCEQNLNHDAMYWYRQDPGQGLRLIYYSQIVNDFQKGDIAEGYSVSREKKESFPLTVTSAQKNPTAFYLCASSTPRTSGVYEQYFGPGTRLTVT.

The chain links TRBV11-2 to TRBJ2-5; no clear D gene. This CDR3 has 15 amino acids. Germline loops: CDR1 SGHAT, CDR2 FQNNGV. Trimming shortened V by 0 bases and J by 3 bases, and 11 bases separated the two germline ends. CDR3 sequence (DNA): TGTGCCAGCAGCTTAGATCCATTAGCAGAAGAGACCCAGTACTTC. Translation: CASSLDPLAEETQYF.

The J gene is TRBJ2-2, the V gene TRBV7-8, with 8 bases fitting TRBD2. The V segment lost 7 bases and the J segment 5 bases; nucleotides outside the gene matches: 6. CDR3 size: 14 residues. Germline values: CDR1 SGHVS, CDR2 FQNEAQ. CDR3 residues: CASNPGGPTGELFF. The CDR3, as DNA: TGTGCCAGCAACCCGGGGGGGCCGACCGGGGAGCTGTTTTTT.

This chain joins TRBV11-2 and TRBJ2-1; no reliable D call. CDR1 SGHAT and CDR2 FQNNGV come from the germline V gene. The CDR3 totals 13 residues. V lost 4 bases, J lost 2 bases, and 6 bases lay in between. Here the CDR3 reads CASSSGTYNEQFF. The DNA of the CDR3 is TGTGCCAGCAGCTCTGGGACCTACAATGAGCAGTTCTTC. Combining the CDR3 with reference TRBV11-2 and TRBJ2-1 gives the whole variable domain EAGVAQSPRYKIIEKRQSVAFWCNPISGHATLYWYQQILGQGPKLLIQFQNNGVVDDSQLPKDRFSAERLKGVDSTLKIQPAKLEDSAVYLCASSSGTYNEQFFGPGTRLTVL.

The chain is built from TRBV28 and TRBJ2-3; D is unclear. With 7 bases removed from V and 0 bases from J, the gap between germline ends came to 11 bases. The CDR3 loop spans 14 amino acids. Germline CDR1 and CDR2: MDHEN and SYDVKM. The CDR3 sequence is CASTGRSSTDTQYF. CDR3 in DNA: TGTGCCAGCACGGGCAGGTCTAGCACAGATACGCAGTATTTT.

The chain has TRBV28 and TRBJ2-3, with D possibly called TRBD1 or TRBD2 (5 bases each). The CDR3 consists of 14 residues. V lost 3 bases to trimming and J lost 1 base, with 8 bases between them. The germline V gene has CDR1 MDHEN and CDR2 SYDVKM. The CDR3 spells CASSFVGRTDTQYF. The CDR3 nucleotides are TGTGCCAGCAGTTTTGTGGGACGCACAGATACGCAGTATTTT.

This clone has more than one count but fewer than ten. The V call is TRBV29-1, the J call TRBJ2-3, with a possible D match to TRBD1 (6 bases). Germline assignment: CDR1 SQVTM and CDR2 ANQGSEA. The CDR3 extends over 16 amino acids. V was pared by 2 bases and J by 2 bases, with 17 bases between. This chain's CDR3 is CSVELWTASFTDTQYF. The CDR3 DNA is TGCAGCGTTGAATTGTGGACAGCCTCCTTCACAGATACGCAGTATTTT.